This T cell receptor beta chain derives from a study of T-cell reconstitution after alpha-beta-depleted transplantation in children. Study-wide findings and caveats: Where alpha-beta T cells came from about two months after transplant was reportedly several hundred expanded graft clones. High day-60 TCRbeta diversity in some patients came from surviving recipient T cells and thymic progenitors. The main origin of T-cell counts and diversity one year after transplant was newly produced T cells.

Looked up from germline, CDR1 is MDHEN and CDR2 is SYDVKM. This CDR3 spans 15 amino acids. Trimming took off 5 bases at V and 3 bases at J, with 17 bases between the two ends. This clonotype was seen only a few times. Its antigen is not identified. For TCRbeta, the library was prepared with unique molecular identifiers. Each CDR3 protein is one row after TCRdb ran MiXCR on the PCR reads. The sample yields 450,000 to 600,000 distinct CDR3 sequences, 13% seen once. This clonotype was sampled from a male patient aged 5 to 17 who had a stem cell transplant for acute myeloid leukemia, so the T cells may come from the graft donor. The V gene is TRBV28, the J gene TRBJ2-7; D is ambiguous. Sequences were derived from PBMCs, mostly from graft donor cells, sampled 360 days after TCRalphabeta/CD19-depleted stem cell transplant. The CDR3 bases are TGTGCCAGCAGTCCGGAGCGCCTAACCATCTACGAGCAGTACTTC. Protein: CASSPERLTIYEQYF.